The sequence of this T cell receptor (beta chain) was determined in a study of beta chain features in type 1 diabetes. General study results and limits: Type 1 diabetes patients had TCRB CDR3s that were shorter (moderately but significantly so) in all four CD4+ subsets.

The germline CDR1 and CDR2 sequences are SNHLY and FYNNEI. The CDR3 has 13 residues. Trimming shortened V by 5 bases and J by 4 bases, and 11 bases separated the two germline ends. About this clone: Its specificity is unknown.

Expressed TCRB transcripts were sequenced, since all the RNA that had been isolated was reverse transcribed. Assay used: immunoSEQ multiplex PCR; TCRdb lists only in-frame clones, some missing. This sample has 300,000 to 350,000 clones, with approximately 13% found just once. The source of this sequence is a woman between 18 and 29 years old with type 1 diabetes. The sequenced sample was naive CD4+ T cells from blood. The rearrangement uses TRBV2 and TRBJ1-1; D perhaps matches TRBD1 (5 bases). DNA of the CDR3: TGTGCCAGCAGTCCGGACAAGAGCACTGAAGCTTTCTTT. Translated, it gives CASSPDKSTEAFF.